One and the same sample provided the 3 T cell receptor beta chains below, sequenced in a study of Graves' ophthalmopathy and Graves' hyperthyroidism. RNA transcripts provided the template for amplifying TCR beta CDR3 regions. The authors performed first-round RT-PCR with HTBI primers and then a second-round multiplex PCR. TCRdb ran MiXCR on the multiplex PCR reads and lists one entry per CDR3 protein. The table has about 180,000 distinct CDR3 sequences, roughly two fifths seen once. Sequencing used peripheral blood. The source is a woman in her thirties or forties with Graves' ophthalmopathy.

This clonotype has just a few counts. V usage is TRBV6-2 or TRBV6-3 and J usage is TRBJ2-5; perhaps TRBD2 as D (7 bases). V lost 7 bases, J lost 4 bases, and 13 bases lay in between. Per germline, CDR1 MNHEY and CDR2 SVGEGT. CDR3 size: 13 residues. CDR3 in amino acids: CASMRGQGETQYF. The CDR3 DNA is TGTGCCAGCATGCGGGGGCAGGGAGAGACCCAGTACTTC.

This clonotype was counted at least ten times. The chain combines TRBV20-1 with TRBJ1-2, with 9 nucleotides matching TRBD1. The CDR3 runs to 15 residues. Per germline, CDR1 DFQATT and CDR2 SNEGSKA (reference sequence). V shed 0 bases and J 7 bases; nucleotides not matched to a gene: 9. This CDR3 reads CSARDQNTGGSGYTF. For the CDR3, the DNA is TGCAGTGCTAGAGATCAGAACACAGGGGGCTCTGGCTACACCTTC.

This clonotype was seen ten or more times. The conserved phenylalanine or tryptophan is not found at the CDR3 terminus, so this likely reflects a read error. In nucleotides, the CDR3 is TGCGCCAGCAGCGGTGGGGGGAACACTGAAGCTTTCTCT. Translating it yields CASSGGGNTEAFS. The chain employs TRBV5-1 and TRBJ1-1, with D tentatively TRBD1 (5 bases). Between the trimmed V and J ends, which lost 4 bases and 1 base, there was a span of 8 bases. Looked up from germline, CDR1 is SGHRS and CDR2 is YFSETQ. CDR3 length: 13 residues.